The clone carrying this T cell receptor (beta chain) has more than one count but fewer than ten. No antigen is known for it. The study, taken as a whole, reports: Tumor Treg TCRs overlapped most with tumor naive CD4+ cells. In terms of TCR gene usage, tumor memory CD4+ T cells clustered together with blood and lymph node memory CD4+ cells, as well as with lymph node naive CD4+ cells.

Cells sorted as Tregs were CD4+, CD25+ and CD127-/low. After constant-region reverse-primer amplification, full-length variable regions underwent semi-nested PCR with Nested Universal Primer A. Via MiXCR, TCRdb re-called the 5' RACE reads, giving one row per CDR3 protein. The sample carries around 55,000 distinct CDR3 sequences, about 20% recorded once. The CDR3 runs to 14 residues. V shed 3 bases and J shed 4 bases, with 13 bases lying between them. CDR1 is KGHSH and CDR2 is LQKENI in the germline V gene. Material: tumor-infiltrating Tregs sorted from the breast tumor. This TCR derives from a female donor with breast cancer. The V and J genes are TRBV18 and TRBJ2-7; D may be TRBD2 (5 bases). CDR3 loop: CASSPGKDWYEQYF. CDR3 in DNA: TGTGCCAGCTCACCGGGGAAGGACTGGTACGAGCAGTACTTC.